One T cell receptor (beta chain) is described in this entry. The RNA, about 0.45 to 1 ug, was put through reverse transcription using random hexamers. A multiplex approach, immunoSEQ multiplex PCR, amplified TCR beta CDR3 across 54 Vbeta and 13 Jbeta. Via MiXCR, TCRdb re-called the immunoSEQ multiplex PCR reads, giving one row per CDR3 protein. The data hold about 140,000 distinct CDR3 sequences, with 95% observed a single time. The data derive from a study of CD8 T cells in Susac syndrome. In contrast to the negatively isolated CD8+ and CD4+ T cells, TEMRA cells were FACS-enriched. CDR1 and CDR2 from the germline V gene are MNHNS and SASEGT. The V and J ends lost 6 bases and 2 bases, in that order; junction bases with no gene match: 5. CDR3 size: 17 residues.

The specimen sequenced was CD4+ T cells from PBMCs. The chain couples TRBV6-1 to TRBJ2-2; the match to TRBD2 covers 14 bases. The source is a human donor with multiple sclerosis. CDR3: CASSRTSGGTNTGELFF. The CDR3, as DNA: TGTGCCAGCAGCCGGACTAGCGGGGGGACTAACACCGGGGAGCTGTTTTTT.